Detailed here is one T cell receptor beta chain. This sample is part of a study of T cell changes during pregnancy in multiple sclerosis. Sequencing used immunoSEQ multiplex PCR; TCRdb keeps in-frame clones, though not all of them. The sample lists tens of thousands of clones, 80% to 90% occurring once. The ends were cut back, 5 bases at V and 4 bases at J, with 6 bases in the middle. CDR1 and CDR2 from the germline V gene are SEHNR and FQNEAQ (reference sequence). This CDR3 contains 12 residues. J is TRBJ1-3 and V is TRBV7-9; D unresolved. The source was CD4+ T cells from peripheral blood mononuclear cells, collected in the first trimester of pregnancy. The TCR comes from a female donor with multiple sclerosis, enrolled in a pregnancy study. The DNA of the CDR3 is TGTGCCAGCAGCCTCTCGGGAAACACCATATATTTT. Translation: CASSLSGNTIYF. The full variable domain, its missing parts supplied by reference TRBV7-9 and TRBJ1-3, is DTGVSQNPRHKITKRGQNVTFRCDPISEHNRLYWYRQTLGQGPEFLTYFQNEAQLEKSRLLSDRFSAERPKGSFSTLEIQRTEQGDSAMYLCASSLSGNTIYFGEGSWLTVV.